The T cell receptor (beta chain) under discussion was sequenced for a study of cytomegalovirus exposure and HLA in healthy donors. Points from the study as a whole: Within an earlier analysis, most TCR beta V segments proved productive either about 90% or about 30% of the time. One variant, a missense change in DCLRE1C, was linked in a later analysis to TCR beta V- and J-gene trimming.

13 Jbeta primers and 60 Vbeta primers were used for the PCR. Sequencing was performed with immunoSEQ multiplex PCR; in TCRdb, only in-frame clones are kept and a portion is missing. The sample has 120,000 or so clones, 65% to 80% seen once. The table lists this clone with a few counts. The antigen is not known. Per germline, CDR1 MRHNA and CDR2 SNTAGT. The CDR3 is 14 residues long. Trimming pared 6 bases from V and 0 bases from J, leaving 10 bases between. J is TRBJ2-3 and V is TRBV6-4; D is ambiguous. This clonotype was obtained from a man aged 25-40 years in good health and CMV-seropositive. Material for sequencing was PBMCs. CDR3: CASSVGVSTDTQYF. As DNA, the CDR3 is TGTGCCAGCAGCGTCGGAGTAAGCACAGATACGCAGTATTTT.